The 11 T cell receptor beta chains listed next were all sequenced from one sample in a study of cytotoxic CD8 clonotypes in ibrutinib-treated CLL. The table came from immunoSEQ multiplex PCR; TCRdb's copy has only in-frame clones and leaves some out. The sample comprises some 200,000 clones, around 70% of which are singletons, and over 5.5% rests with the top ten. Sequences were derived from PBMCs, sampled after 12 months of ibrutinib treatment. These receptors came from a human donor with chronic lymphocytic leukemia.

The CDR3 loop is CASSLQAGVHEQYF. In DNA, the CDR3 is TGTGCCAGCAGCTTACAAGCAGGGGTCCACGAGCAGTACTTC. The chain combines TRBV11-3 with TRBJ2-7, with a tentative D call TRBD1 (6 bases). The germline CDR1 and CDR2 sequences are SGHNT and YENEEA. This CDR3 has 14 amino acids. V was trimmed by 2 bases and J by 5 bases, leaving 13 bases between them.

The chain combines TRBV7-6 with TRBJ2-5; TRBD1 or TRBD2 may be the D gene (5 bases each). Per germline, CDR1 SGHVS and CDR2 FNYEAQ. Trimming pared 2 bases from V and 1 base from J, leaving 8 bases between. This CDR3 contains 14 residues. The CDR3 sequence: CASSLMGTQETQYF. CDR3 in DNA: TGTGCCAGCAGCTTAATGGGGACCCAAGAGACCCAGTACTTC.

V and J are TRBV2 and TRBJ2-7; TRBD2 aligns across 7 bases. J was trimmed by 6 bases and V by 8 bases; bases with no gene match: 13. CDR3 length: 14 amino acids. Germline V CDR1 and CDR2: SNHLY, FYNNEI. The CDR3 loop is CASAPTGGRPEQYF. CDR3 DNA sequence: TGTGCCAGCGCTCCGACGGGAGGTAGACCCGAGCAGTACTTC.

This rearrangement joins TRBV28 to TRBJ2-1; D is uncertain. V lost 8 bases and J lost 1, with 15 bases in between. The germline CDR1 and CDR2 sequences are MDHEN and SYDVKM. CDR3 size: 15 residues. The CDR3 here is CASSGLLYSYNEQFF. Here the CDR3 DNA reads TGTGCCAGCTCGGGCCTCCTTTATTCCTACAATGAGCAGTTCTTC.

By share of the sample, this clone is medium-sized. The chain has TRBV6-5 and TRBJ1-5; a possible D gene is TRBD1 (5 bases). CDR3 length: 15 residues. CDR1 and CDR2 from the germline V gene are MNHEY and SVGAGI. With 6 bases removed from V and 0 bases from J, the gap between germline ends came to 12 bases. CDR3 protein: CASRQTDYSNQPQHF. The CDR3 nucleotides read TGTGCCAGCAGACAGACAGATTATAGCAATCAGCCCCAGCATTTT.

This rearrangement joins TRBV6-5 to TRBJ2-2; weak D call: TRBD1 (5 bases). Trimming removed 7 bases at V and 1 base at J, with 10 bases between. The V gene's germline CDR1 is MNHEY and CDR2 SVGAGI. The CDR3 totals 14 residues. The DNA of the CDR3 is TGTGCCAGCACCGCGACAGAGAACACCGGGGAGCTGTTTTTT. Translated: CASTATENTGELFF.

V is TRBV30 and J is TRBJ2-7, with TRBD1 identical over 8 bases. Germline V gene lookup returns CDR1 GTSNPN and CDR2 SVGIG (reference sequence). The CDR3 extends over 16 amino acids. V lost 2 bases, J lost 2 bases, and 11 bases stayed unmatched. CDR3 bases: TGTGCCTGGAGTTTGGGGCTGGACAGGGCAACCTACGAGCAGTACTTC. Amino acid sequence: CAWSLGLDRATYEQYF.

This rearrangement joins TRBV5-1 to TRBJ2-1; no definite D call. Trimming left V 2 bases short and J 5 bases short, with 8 bases between. Per germline, CDR1 SGHRS and CDR2 YFSETQ. The CDR3 contains 13 residues. CDR3 nucleotide sequence: TGCGCCAGCAGCTTTGGCACAAACAATGAGCAGTTCTTC. Translated: CASSFGTNNEQFF.

This chain uses TRBV28 with TRBJ1-1, with D maybe TRBD1 (5 bases). CDR1 and CDR2 from the germline V gene are MDHEN and SYDVKM. Between the trimmed V and J ends, which lost 5 bases and 4 bases, there was a span of 14 bases. The CDR3 length is 14 residues. CDR3 nucleotides: TGTGCCAGCAGTCCCGGACCGACAGTCACTGAAGCTTTCTTT. It specifies CASSPGPTVTEAFF.

The CDR3 here is CASSFLSANIQYF. The CDR3 nucleotides read TGTGCCAGCAGCTTTTTGTCAGCTAACATTCAGTACTTC. V and J are TRBV7-2 and TRBJ2-4; D is unresolved. This CDR3 contains 13 residues. The V and J ends lost 3 bases and 7 bases respectively, with 10 bases between them. Germline lookup yields CDR1 SGHTA and CDR2 FQGNSA. The full variable domain, with the rest looked up from reference TRBV7-2 and TRBJ2-4, is GAGVSQSPSNKVTEKGKDVELRCDPISGHTALYWYRQSLGQGLEFLIYFQGNSAPDKSGLPSDRFSAERTGGSVSTLTIQRTQQEDSAVYLCASSFLSANIQYFGAGTRLSVL.

The chain has TRBV7-2 and TRBJ2-7; D might be TRBD1 or TRBD2, each matching 5 bases. CDR1 is SGHTA, CDR2 FQGNSA, per germline. Trimming cost V 4 bases and J 7 bases, with 14 bases left between them. The CDR3 consists of 13 residues. This CDR3 reads CASSSGTPREQYF. The CDR3 nucleotides read TGTGCCAGCAGCTCCGGGACCCCGCGGGAGCAGTACTTC.